This is a list of T cell receptor beta chains from one sample in a study of T cell changes during pregnancy in multiple sclerosis. The repertoire was sequenced with immunoSEQ multiplex PCR; TCRdb's copy has only in-frame clones and lacks some. The top ten hold 0.99% of the sample, which has over 90,000 clones, under 95% seen once. The input for sequencing was peripheral blood, taken after pregnancy. The receptors were sampled from a female donor with multiple sclerosis, enrolled in a pregnancy study. The CDR3 runs from the conserved cysteine through the conserved F or W. D genes are given only for firm matches. Clone size appears in some rows only: once, few, many, or a class for an expanded clone.

V,J,size,D,CDR3,DNA
TRBV15,TRBJ2-7,once,TRBD1,CATSRSDRTYEQYF,TGTGCCACCAGCAGATCGGACAGGACCTACGAGCAGTACTTC
TRBV18,TRBJ2-3,-,TRBD2,CASSPTSGGRDTQYF,TGTGCCAGCTCACCCACTAGCGGAGGTCGAGATACGCAGTATTTT
TRBV19,TRBJ2-2,-,TRBD1,CASSTRTGITGELFF,TGTGCCAGTAGTACCCGGACAGGAATAACCGGGGAGCTGTTTTTT
TRBV11-2,TRBJ1-1,-,-,CASSLINTEAFF,TGTGCCAGCAGCCTTATTAACACTGAAGCTTTCTTT
TRBV30,TRBJ1-1,-,-,CAWSTGLNTEAFF,TGTGCCTGGAGTACAGGGTTGAACACTGAAGCTTTCTTT
TRBV4-3,TRBJ2-1,-,-,CASSLNYNEQFF,TGCGCCAGCAGCCTTAACTACAATGAGCAGTTCTTC
TRBV7-6,TRBJ2-2,-,TRBD2,CASSPRTSSTTGELFF,TGTGCCAGCAGCCCAAGGACTAGCAGTACCACCGGGGAGCTGTTTTTT
TRBV11-3,TRBJ2-7,-,-,CASSPGSSYEQYF,TGTGCCAGCAGCCCGGGGTCGAGCTACGAGCAGTACTTC
TRBV29-1,TRBJ2-1,-,TRBD2,CSVTGLAASYNEQFF,TGCAGCGTTACCGGGCTAGCGGCCTCCTACAATGAGCAGTTCTTC
TRBV30,TRBJ1-1,few,-,CAWDSGTPNTEAFF,TGTGCCTGGGATTCGGGGACTCCGAACACTGAAGCTTTCTTT
TRBV7-3,TRBJ1-2,-,TRBD1,CASSPVTGQVSGYTF,TGTGCCAGCAGCCCTGTGACAGGGCAAGTAAGCGGCTACACCTTC
TRBV5-4,TRBJ2-7,-,TRBD2,CASSPSVGGSYEQYF,TGTGCCAGCAGCCCCTCAGTGGGGGGGTCCTACGAGCAGTACTTC
TRBV15,TRBJ1-4,-,-,CATSRRRGVDEKLFF,TGTGCCACCAGCAGGAGGAGGGGTGTGGATGAAAAACTGTTTTTT
TRBV5-1,TRBJ2-4,once,-,CASSLAGIDIQYF,TGCGCCAGCAGCTTGGCAGGAATCGACATTCAGTACTTC
TRBV27,TRBJ1-2,once,-,CASSYSTGTMGYTF,TGTGCCAGCAGTTATTCGACCGGGACTATGGGCTACACCTTC
TRBV29-1,TRBJ2-7,-,TRBD1,CSASEGAYEQYF,TGCAGCGCCTCAGAGGGGGCTTACGAGCAGTACTTC
TRBV7-8,TRBJ2-3,-,-,CASSQYRAGTDTQYF,TGTGCCAGCAGCCAATACAGGGCCGGGACAGATACGCAGTATTTT
TRBV9,TRBJ2-7,-,-,CASSVGTTGHDDEQYF,TGTGCCAGCAGCGTAGGGACAACAGGGCACGACGACGAGCAGTACTTC